This paragraph covers one TCR beta chain sequence. This clonotype occurred a few times. It lacks a known antigen. Base qualities are not recorded, but no much larger clone differs from it by a single base. The CDR3 spans 16 residues, from the cysteine through the phenylalanine. CDR3 DNA only is kept here, 48 bases in frame from base 1. The germline V gene sets CDR1 to SGHRS and CDR2 to YFSETQ. At the junction V is shortened by 4 bases and J by 1 base; bases outside the gene matches: 9. The data stem from a study of T cells of healthy individuals (dated by TCRdb to the late 2010s). Library prep was done by 5' RACE. The instrument given in TCRdb is Illumina MiSeq. TCRdb reprocessing: public reads trimmed at Q25 with fastp, clones called with MiXCR, in-frame beta chains kept. Rows with one shared CDR3 protein collapse into an entry with the most common genes and DNA. The sample includes about 53,000 distinct CDR3 sequences, with approximately 14% observed a single time. 16% of the sample lies in the top ten.

This clonotype was sampled from a human donor in good health. The chain uses TRBV5-1 and TRBJ1-1, with 8 central nucleotides matching TRBD1. Here the CDR3 is given as CASSPASGGANTEAFF. In nucleotides, the sequence is TGCGCCAGCAGCCCGGCTTCAGGGGGCGCGAACACTGAAGCTTTCTTT.